The present T cell receptor (beta chain) was sequenced within a study of cytomegalovirus exposure and HLA in healthy donors. For this clone: No antigen is known for it.

Trimming took off 2 bases at V and 0 bases at J, with 9 bases between the two ends. Germline V gene sequence: CDR1 SGHTS, CDR2 YDEGEE. CDR3 length: 15 residues. Regarding the study as a whole: Analysis was carried out at a later point, and it linked a missense DCLRE1C variant to TCR beta V- and J-gene trimming. Diagnosis of cytomegalovirus status made by the classifier reportedly showed high specificity and sensitivity.

Primers: 60 Vbeta forward and 13 Jbeta reverse. The data were produced by immunoSEQ multiplex PCR, yet TCRdb's version contains in-frame clones alone and is incomplete. This sample has fewer than 200,000 clones, with 79% found just once. The V gene is TRBV5-8, the J gene TRBJ1-5; possible D gene TRBD1, 6 bases. The receptor's source is a middle-aged woman in good health and CMV-seronegative. The material sequenced was PBMCs. CDR3 loop: CASSFRGGSNQPQHF. Written as DNA, the CDR3 is TGTGCCAGCAGCTTTCGAGGGGGTAGCAATCAGCCCCAGCATTTT. The whole variable domain, remainder taken from reference TRBV5-8 and TRBJ1-5, is EAGVTQSPTHLIKTRGQQATLRCSPISGHTSVYWYQQALGLGLQFLLWYDEGEERNRGNFPPRFSGRQFPNYSSELNVNALELEDSALYLCASSFRGGSNQPQHFGDGTRLSIL.